This T cell receptor beta chain was captured in a study of neurological immune-mediated disorders. TCRdb reanalysed the 5' RACE reads using MiXCR and keeps one entry per CDR3 protein. The repertoire holds fewer than 60,000 distinct CDR3 sequences, with about an eighth as singletons. Germline V gives CDR1 DFQATT, CDR2 SNEGSKA (reference sequence). Trimming cost V 0 bases and J 3 bases, with 13 bases left between them. The CDR3 sequence is 15 residues long. This sample's time point: longitudinal time-point 2. The clonotype was recovered from a male donor with HTLV-1-associated myelopathy (HAM/TSP). Sample: PBMCs. The genes are TRBV20-1 and TRBJ2-3; no definite D call. This CDR3 reads CSARDVSATTDTQYF. The CDR3 nucleotides read TGCAGTGCTAGAGATGTGTCGGCTACAACAGATACGCAGTATTTT.